This T cell receptor beta chain was sequenced during a study of shared clonotypes between healthy human individuals (dated by TCRdb to 2020 to 2021). Regarding the research as a whole: A few men and two women, aged 18 to 49 years, made up the cohort. Per donor, three plates each were used for CD4 naive and CD4 memory, two for CD8 naive, and one for CD8 memory. To estimate repertoire size and how much clonotype sharing occurs between individuals, the study deeply sequenced the blood TCR repertoires of 4 to 6 healthy adults. Different laboratories and diverse techniques were used to prepare libraries and sequence TCR repertoires, to increase sequencing depth and limit assay-specific biases. Between about 0.94 and 8.9 billion PBMCs per donor were obtained by leukapheresis.

Study-wide findings and limitations: Sampling was restricted to blood, and TCR repertoires in tissue are likely to differ from TCR repertoires in blood. The genetic and exposure-history diversity represented was limited by the small number of donors. Across four donors, approximately 4.9% of naive CD4, roughly 3.8% of naive CD8, approximately 2.5% of memory CD4, and roughly 0.41% of memory CD8 clonotypes were shared. Even with the large sequencing depth, rarefaction of the sorted-subset datasets indicated that sequencing was incomplete. Naive subsets generally had larger estimated clonotype richness than memory subsets. Higher generation probabilities were observed for clonotypes shared by all four sorted-subset donors than for non-shared clonotypes. Pairwise subsampling indicated that sequencing depth was expected to affect the degree of clonotype sharing among donors.

TCR CDR3 regions were amplified from genomic DNA by multiplex PCR using the deep immunoSEQ assay. For each cell subset, the extracted genomic DNA was distributed evenly across all wells of several immunoSEQ 96-well plates, and each plate served as one replicate. For sorted subsets, each replicate PCR was loaded with approximately 190 ng genomic DNA, equivalent to 30,000 to 35,000 T cell genomes. Purified libraries were quantified with a Qubit 3.0 fluorometer, sized on a Bioanalyzer 2100, and re-quantified with the KAPA Library Quantification kit. Every immunoSEQ 96-well plate was sequenced on a separate single-read 150-cycle Illumina NextSeq 550 flow cell. In the source study's methods: Because only junctional sequences without quality scores were contained in the immunoSEQ output, filtering matching that applied to full-length reads could not be performed. To assign V/J genes and CDR3, sequences were annotated against IMGT germline references using PyIR, a Python wrapper for IgBLAST v1.9. Any read was removed if the V/J assignment was weak (E-value above 1e-6), the CDR3 was missing, or the read contained stop codons, out-of-frame junctions, or ambiguous translated residues. V3J clonotypes were defined by identical inferred V gene, J gene, and CDR3 amino acid sequence. The percentage overlap between two repertoires was calculated by dividing the number of shared unique clonotypes by the size of the smaller repertoire. Repertoire richness was assessed with RTK rarefaction, the Chao1 estimator, and Recon v2.1 estimates of unobserved clonotypes. Generation probabilities for all TCRbeta clonotypes obtained by the gDNA method from a handful of donors were computed using OLGA. TCRdb mirrors the immuneACCESS table, restricted to in-frame sequences. Some clones are absent from its copies; in checked studies, under half trace to an unresolved V gene, and the reason for the others is unknown. V, J and clone size derive from that table, while D and trimming were established from the DNA sequence. The sample table lists approximately 2.1 million clones, 93% of them with a count of one. The top ten constitute about 0.39% of the sample.

The donors were healthy, HIV-negative adults with no recently reported acute infections or vaccinations. All donors were Caucasian adults living in Nashville, Tennessee, USA. CD4+ T cells were enriched through magnetic negative selection, after which naive cells were positively selected on CD45RA and the remaining negative fraction served as the memory subset. Blood was obtained by leukapheresis, after which PBMCs were separated by Ficoll-Histopaque density gradient centrifugation and cryopreserved in liquid nitrogen vapor phase. Purity and quantity of every magnetically sorted T cell population were checked by analytical flow cytometry. From each sorted fraction, genomic DNA was isolated and quantified by UV absorbance on a Nanodrop 2000c. Notes on this clone: No antigen is known for it. Base qualities were left out, and no much larger clone turns up one base away.

The CDR3, from cysteine to phenylalanine, totals 14 residues. Only the CDR3 DNA stays, 42 bases, in frame from base 1. After removal of 6 bases from V and 4 bases from J, the junction retains 6 bases not matched to a gene. The germline V gene supplies CDR1 SQVTM and CDR2 ANQGSEA. The material sequenced was naive CD4+ T cells from PBMCs. This specimen's cell subset or site label, per the study, means: CD45RA+ positively selected. The sequence is built from TRBV29-1 and TRBJ2-1; 10 middle bases align to TRBD2. This clonotype was obtained from a man between 18 and 29 years old in good health. Some clones in this sample may be carry-over from other donors' samples. CDR3 region: CSVPGTSVYNEQFF. The bases are TGCAGCGTCCCCGGGACTAGCGTTTACAATGAGCAGTTCTTC.